Listed here are 11 T cell receptor beta chains from one sample, sequenced in a study of blood T cell repertoires in COVID-19. Here immunoSEQ multiplex PCR was the method, and the copy in TCRdb shows in-frame clones only, minus some. The table has roughly 230,000 clones, more than 75% seen once; the top ten hold under 7%. Source material: PBMCs or T cells enriched from blood (not recorded which). The source of these receptors is a woman in her forties or fifties who had been exposed to COVID-19.

This clone has more than one count but fewer than ten. The chain employs TRBV20-1 and TRBJ1-2, with D unresolved. V gave up 5 bases and J gave up 11 bases, with 15 bases separating them. From germline, CDR1 is DFQATT and CDR2 SNEGSKA (reference sequence). The CDR3 loop spans 11 amino acids. In nucleotides, the CDR3 is TGCAGTGCTTCCGGATCCGGGGATTACACCTTC. Translation: CSASGSGDYTF.

This chain links TRBV28 with TRBJ1-3; the D gene is possibly TRBD1 (6 bases). Trimming removed 2 bases from V and 3 bases from J, with 8 bases in between. CDR1 is MDHEN, CDR2 SYDVKM, per germline. This CDR3 is 14 amino acids long. CDR3 amino acids: CASSLAGVGNTIYF. The CDR3, as DNA: TGTGCCAGCAGTTTAGCAGGGGTTGGAAACACCATATATTTT.

The rearrangement uses TRBV30 and TRBJ2-3, with a possible D match to TRBD2 (6 bases). Trimming removed 4 bases from V and 6 bases from J, with 23 bases in between. Germline assignment: CDR1 GTSNPN and CDR2 SVGIG (reference sequence). The CDR3 is 16 amino acids. CDR3 amino acids: CAWTNGPGTPEDTQYF. CDR3 in DNA: TGTGCCTGGACCAATGGACCCGGGACTCCCGAGGATACGCAGTATTTT. Full variable domain (remainder filled in from reference TRBV30 and TRBJ2-3): SQTIHQWPATLVQPVGSPLSLECTVEGTSNPNLYWYRQAAGRGLQLLFYSVGIGQISSEVPQNLSASRPQDRQFILSSKKLLLSDSGFYLCAWTNGPGTPEDTQYFGPGTRLTVL.

The chain has TRBV19 and TRBJ2-3; D is ambiguous. Trimming took off 1 base at V and 1 base at J, with 12 bases between the two ends. The CDR3 spans 16 residues. Per the germline V gene, CDR1 is LNHDA and CDR2 is SQIVND (reference sequence). CDR3 nucleotide sequence: TGTGCCAGTAGTATAGGAGAGGATTACGGCACAGATACGCAGTATTTT. It codes for CASSIGEDYGTDTQYF.

The chain is built from TRBV5-1 and TRBJ2-2; tentatively, D is TRBD1 (5 bases). Germline V gene data show CDR1 as SGHRS and CDR2 as YFSETQ. CDR3 length: 14 residues. V was shortened by 3 bases and J by 1 base, with 7 bases between the two germline ends. In nucleotides, the CDR3 is TGCGCCAGCAGCTCGACAGTGAACACCGGGGAGCTGTTTTTT. Translation: CASSSTVNTGELFF.

The chain employs TRBV29-1 and TRBJ1-1, with unresolved D. V was clipped by 0 bases and J by 5 bases, with 4 bases between them. The CDR3 sequence is 11 residues long. Per germline, CDR1 SQVTM and CDR2 ANQGSEA. DNA of the CDR3: TGCAGCGTTGAAGAAACTACTGAAGCTTTCTTT. It yields the protein CSVEETTEAFF.

The chain has TRBV6-5 and TRBJ2-7; possibly TRBD2 for D (6 bases). Deletions cut 7 bases from V and 3 bases from J, with 7 bases between. This CDR3 comprises 11 residues. Germline CDR1 and CDR2: MNHEY and SVGAGI. This CDR3 reads CASMGGYEQYF. The CDR3 region has the DNA TGTGCCAGCATGGGAGGCTACGAGCAGTACTTC.

The chain employs TRBV27 and TRBJ1-1; D is perhaps TRBD1 (5 bases). CDR1 is MNHEY and CDR2 is SMNVEV in the germline V gene (reference sequence). The CDR3 covers 16 residues. Trimming removed 0 bases from V and 5 bases from J, with 16 bases in between. The CDR3 is CASSLSPLWRGTEAFF. The CDR3 nucleotides read TGTGCCAGCAGTTTATCTCCCCTCTGGCGGGGGACTGAAGCTTTCTTT.

The chain couples TRBV16 to TRBJ1-4; D is uncertain. Germline CDR1 KGHSY, CDR2 FQNENV. V was pared by 4 bases and J by 1 base, with 16 bases between. This CDR3 contains 17 residues. The DNA for the CDR3 is TGTGCCAGCAGCCTTTTCGCCGAGCACCGAACTAATGAAAAACTGTTTTTT. Translation gives CASSLFAEHRTNEKLFF.

V usage is TRBV6-5 and J usage is TRBJ1-2; 8 nucleotides line up with TRBD1. J lost 2 bases, V lost 7 bases, and 6 bases had no gene match. This CDR3 has 14 residues. CDR1 is MNHEY, CDR2 SVGAGI, per germline. The CDR3 spells CASKGRTGNYGYTF. The CDR3 DNA reads TGTGCCAGCAAAGGCAGGACAGGGAACTATGGCTACACCTTC.

Only one count was recorded for this clone. The chain links TRBV5-1 to TRBJ2-7; 8 positions match TRBD2. There are 13 residues in the CDR3. In germline, CDR1 is SGHRS, CDR2 YFSETQ. Unmatched junction bases numbered 4, after V lost 4 bases and J lost 4 bases. The CDR3 nucleotides read TGCGCCAGCAGCCCAGCTAGCGGGTACGAGCAGTACTTC. Protein sequence: CASSPASGYEQYF.